The 8 T cell receptor beta chains given below trace back to one sample, sequenced in a study of persistence of HIV-infected CD4 T cells. The libraries were made with immunoSEQ version 4 in survey mode. Using immunoSEQ multiplex PCR, the repertoire was profiled, and TCRdb retains in-frame clones only, with some absent. The sample consists of more than 30,000 clones, roughly 82% of them appearing once. The antigens of these receptors remain unknown. An overlapping HIV-1 Gag peptide pool stimulated these cells at 1 ug/peptide/mL. Sorted nonresponding memory CD4+ T cells were CD40L-negative, CD69-negative, CD45RO-high. The sample in question was CD4+ T cells sorted from PBMCs after approximately 20-hour stimulation, obtained from a patient who received antiretroviral therapy. Receptor source: an adult woman with HIV who was CMV-seropositive.

V is TRBV24-1 and J is TRBJ2-1; 9 positions match TRBD1. Germline values: CDR1 KGHDR, CDR2 SFDVKD. The CDR3 has 16 amino acids. The J segment lost 4 bases and the V segment lost 2 bases, leaving 5 bases of the junction unmatched. The CDR3 DNA sequence: TGTGCCACCAGTGATTCAGGGACAGGGATATACAATGAGCAGTTCTTC. Translating it yields CATSDSGTGIYNEQFF.

The rearrangement links TRBV15 to TRBJ2-1; D may be TRBD1 (6 bases). The CDR3 loop spans 13 amino acids. Trimming stripped 2 bases from V and 10 bases from J, with 12 bases between. CDR1 LNHNV and CDR2 YYDKDF come from the germline V gene (reference sequence). CDR3 coding DNA: TGTGCCACCAGCAGAAACAGGGCTGGGGAGCAGTTCTTC. Translation: CATSRNRAGEQFF.

The rearrangement uses TRBV2 and TRBJ2-2; TRBD2 aligns across 7 bases. CDR3 size: 15 residues. Germline CDR1 reads SNHLY; CDR2 reads FYNNEI. V shed 2 bases and J 6 bases; nucleotides not matched to a gene: 6. The CDR3 loop is CASSELGGGSGELFF. The CDR3 DNA is TGTGCCAGCAGTGAACTAGGCGGGGGATCCGGGGAGCTGTTTTTT.

This chain uses TRBV5-1 with TRBJ2-2; TRBD1 matches at 7 bases. In germline, CDR1 is SGHRS, CDR2 YFSETQ. V lost 3 bases, J lost 9 bases, and 11 bases stayed unmatched. This CDR3 is 15 amino acids long. The DNA for the CDR3 is TGCGCCAGCAGCTCACCGGACAGGACCTACCGGGAGCTGTTTTTT. It translates to CASSSPDRTYRELFF.

Only a few counts were recorded for this clone. This sequence joins TRBV28 and TRBJ1-2; the D is unclear. The CDR3 runs to 12 residues. Trimming stripped 3 bases from V and 8 bases from J, with 10 bases between. CDR1 and CDR2 from the germline V gene are MDHEN and SYDVKM. DNA for the CDR3: TGTGCCAGCAGTTTTCGGGATCGGGGCTACACCTTC. This codes for CASSFRDRGYTF.

The chain links TRBV5-1 to TRBJ1-3; D perhaps matches TRBD1 (5 bases). Trimming took 4 bases from V and 0 from J, leaving 11 bases between them. CDR1 is SGHRS, CDR2 YFSETQ, per germline. This CDR3 has 15 amino acids. CDR3 DNA sequence: TGCGCCAGCAGCCGGGACCGAGCCTCTGGAAACACCATATATTTT. It encodes CASSRDRASGNTIYF. The whole variable domain, remainder taken from reference TRBV5-1 and TRBJ1-3, is KAGVTQTPRYLIKTRGQQVTLSCSPISGHRSVSWYQQTPGQGLQFLFEYFSETQRNKGNFPGRFSGRQFSNSRSEMNVSTLELGDSALYLCASSRDRASGNTIYFGEGSWLTVV.

The CDR3 loop reads CASSSGRSYQPQHF. The DNA of the CDR3 is TGTGCCAGCAGTAGCGGCAGGAGTTATCAGCCCCAGCATTTT. The genes are TRBV6-2 or TRBV6-3 and TRBJ1-5; D is uncertain. In germline, CDR1 is MNHEY, CDR2 SVGEGT. This CDR3 has 14 residues. V was pared by 5 bases and J by 5 bases, with 13 bases between.

This clone occurred a few times. The chain employs TRBV5-1 and TRBJ1-6; 7 bases map to TRBD1. CDR1 and CDR2 from the germline V gene are SGHRS and YFSETQ. This CDR3 is built from 17 residues. V shed 5 bases and J 0 bases; nucleotides not matched to a gene: 8. CDR3 residues: CASRGGQALSYNSPLHF. The CDR3 nucleotides are TGCGCCAGCAGGGGCGGACAGGCGCTCTCCTATAATTCACCCCTCCACTTT.